The present T cell receptor (beta chain) was sequenced within a study of beta chain features in type 1 diabetes. General study results and limits: The influence of HLA type on TCRB rearrangement stayed undetermined. Type 1 diabetes patients had moderately but significantly shorter TCRB CDR3s in all four CD4+ subsets.

In germline, CDR1 is SGHTA, CDR2 FQGNSA. V dropped 6 bases and J dropped 12; count of bases not matched to a gene: 16. This CDR3 is 15 amino acids long. The investigators reverse transcribed all of the isolated RNA, so they sequenced expressed TCRB transcripts. Mean read depth for naive, central memory and regulatory T cell samples was about 3.4 million reads. TCRdb's table, derived via immunoSEQ multiplex PCR, lists solely in-frame clones and lacks some. The sample gives about 170,000 clones, almost 8% of which show up once; roughly 0.5% is in the top ten. Populations obtained by sorting all exceeded 95% purity. To note about this clone: As yet, its antigen is unknown.

The material sequenced was central memory CD4+ T cells from blood. The V call is TRBV7-2, the J call TRBJ2-1; 8 nucleotides align to TRBD2. This TCR was sampled from a man aged 18 to 30 with type 1 diabetes. DNA for the CDR3: TGTGCCAGCAGTGAACTAGCGGCTGTCCGCAGTGGGCAGTTCTTC. As protein: CASSELAAVRSGQFF.